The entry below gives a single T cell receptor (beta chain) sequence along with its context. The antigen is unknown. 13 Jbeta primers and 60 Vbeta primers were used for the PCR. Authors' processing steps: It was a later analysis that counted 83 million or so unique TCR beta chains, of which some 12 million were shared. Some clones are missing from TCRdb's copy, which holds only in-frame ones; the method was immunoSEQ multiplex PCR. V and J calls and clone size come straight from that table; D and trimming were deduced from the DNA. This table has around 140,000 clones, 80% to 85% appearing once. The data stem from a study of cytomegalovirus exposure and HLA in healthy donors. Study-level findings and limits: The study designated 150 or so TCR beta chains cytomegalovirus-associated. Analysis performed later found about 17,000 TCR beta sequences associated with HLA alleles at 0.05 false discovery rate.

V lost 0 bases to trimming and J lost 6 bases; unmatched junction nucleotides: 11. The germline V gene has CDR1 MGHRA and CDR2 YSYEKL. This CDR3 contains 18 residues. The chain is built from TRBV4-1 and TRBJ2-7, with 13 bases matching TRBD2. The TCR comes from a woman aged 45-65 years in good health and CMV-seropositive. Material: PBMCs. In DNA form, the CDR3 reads TGCGCCAGCAGCCAAGATATTTGGGGGACTAGCGGGGCCCGCGAGCAGTACTTC. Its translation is CASSQDIWGTSGAREQYF.